Below, 13 T cell receptor beta chains from the same sample are listed, as sequenced in a study of blood T cell repertoires in COVID-19. Some clones are missing from TCRdb's copy, which holds only in-frame ones; the method was immunoSEQ multiplex PCR. The sample contains 270,000 or so clones, roughly 90% of which appear only once. Sequencing was carried out using PBMCs or T cells enriched from blood (not recorded which). These receptors came from a woman aged 40-49 years with acute COVID-19.

This rearrangement joins TRBV4-1 to TRBJ2-3, with a possible D match to TRBD2 (7 bases). This CDR3 region has 16 residues. The germline V gene encodes CDR1 MGHRA and CDR2 YSYEKL. V lost 0 bases, J lost 5 bases, and 15 bases lay in between. The CDR3 DNA reads TGCGCCAGCAGCCAAGATCTAGGGGGGAGGGTAGATACGCAGTATTTT. Residues: CASSQDLGGRVDTQYF.

The chain uses TRBV7-9 and TRBJ2-7, with 11 bases fitting TRBD1. Trimming at V came to 8 bases and at J to 2 bases, leaving 2 bases not matched to a gene. This CDR3 has 13 amino acids. In germline, CDR1 is SEHNR, CDR2 FQNEAQ (reference sequence). Here the CDR3 reads CASGDRGAYEQYF. The CDR3, as DNA: TGTGCCAGCGGGGACAGGGGGGCCTACGAGCAGTACTTC.

This clone has more than one count but fewer than ten. V usage is TRBV5-1 and J usage is TRBJ1-2, with unresolved D. Trimming left V 2 bases short and J 0 bases short, with 8 bases between. This CDR3 region has 14 residues. Per the germline V gene, CDR1 is SGHRS and CDR2 is YFSETQ. This chain's CDR3 is CASSFTRANYGYTF. For the CDR3, the DNA is TGCGCCAGCAGCTTTACGCGAGCTAACTATGGCTACACCTTC.

The chain recombines TRBV5-1 with TRBJ1-2, with 7 nucleotides matching TRBD1. This CDR3 has 16 residues. Germline values: CDR1 SGHRS, CDR2 YFSETQ. Trimming took 0 bases from V and 7 from J; bases not matched to a gene: 12. The CDR3 DNA sequence: TGCGCCAGCAGCTTGGCCTCCCCTAGACAGGGCCTTGGCTACACCTTC. This translates into CASSLASPRQGLGYTF.

This rearrangement joins TRBV5-5 to TRBJ2-7; maybe TRBD2 (5 bases). The V gene lost 0 bases and the J gene lost 0 bases, with 10 bases spanning the gap. The CDR3 is 15 residues long. Germline-derived CDR1 and CDR2 are SGHKS and YYEKEE (reference sequence). CDR3 in amino acids: CASSLGGISSYEQYF. CDR3 DNA sequence: TGTGCCAGCAGCTTGGGAGGGATTTCCTCCTACGAGCAGTACTTC.

The chain recombines TRBV7-3 with TRBJ2-1; TRBD2 matches 9 bases. Per the germline V gene, CDR1 is SGHTA and CDR2 is FQGTGA. The length of the CDR3 is 17 residues. After removal of 5 bases from V and 4 bases from J, the junction contained 12 bases not matched to a gene. The CDR3 sequence is CASSIRAGGLGYNEQFF. CDR3 nucleotides: TGTGCCAGCAGCATAAGAGCGGGAGGCCTCGGGTACAATGAGCAGTTCTTC.

The chain uses TRBV3-1 (or the pseudogene TRBV3-2) and TRBJ1-1; the D gene is possibly TRBD1 (5 bases). CDR3 length: 13 residues. The germline CDR1 and CDR2 sequences are LGHDT and YNNKEL (reference sequence). Trimming removed 6 bases at V and 1 base at J, with 9 bases between. The CDR3 sequence: CASRSGQNTEAFF. DNA for the CDR3: TGTGCCAGCAGATCAGGACAGAACACTGAAGCTTTCTTT.

The V and J genes are TRBV6-4 and TRBJ1-4; 10 bases are a match to TRBD1. Trimming took 2 bases from V and 0 from J; bases not matched to a gene: 9. The CDR3 has 19 amino acids. CDR1 and CDR2 from the germline V gene are MRHNA and SNTAGT. The CDR3 spells CASSDPGQGLTATNEKLFF. CDR3 DNA: TGTGCCAGCAGTGACCCGGGACAGGGGCTGACCGCAACTAATGAAAAACTGTTTTTT.

J is TRBJ1-4 and V is TRBV5-6; 7 bases match TRBD1. Germline V gene sequence: CDR1 SGHDT, CDR2 YYEEEE. There are 14 residues in the CDR3. V lost 2 bases and J lost 8; bases outside the gene matches: 6. The CDR3 loop reads CASSFDRDGEKLFF. The CDR3 nucleotides are TGTGCCAGCAGCTTCGACAGGGATGGGGAAAAACTGTTTTTT.

This clone was recorded only once. The rearrangement links TRBV28 to TRBJ2-7, with D maybe TRBD2 (7 bases). Germline V gene sequence: CDR1 MDHEN, CDR2 SYDVKM. V was pared by 5 bases and J by 1 base, with 15 bases between. This CDR3 has 15 amino acids. In DNA form, the CDR3 reads TGTGCCAGCAGTGGGGGGGCAGTTAAGTCCTACGAGCAGTACTTC. Amino acids: CASSGGAVKSYEQYF.

The chain couples TRBV19 to TRBJ1-3; D is perhaps TRBD1 (6 bases). Trimming left V 6 bases short and J 7 bases short, with 13 bases between. Germline V gene lookup returns CDR1 LNHDA and CDR2 SQIVND (reference sequence). CDR3 length: 13 residues. Here the CDR3 DNA reads TGTGCCAGTAGCCCAGGGGTGCGGAACACCATATATTTT. It is translated as CASSPGVRNTIYF.

This clone was seen a single time. The CDR3 here is CATSEGEGAKNIQYF. DNA of the CDR3: TGTGCCACCAGTGAGGGGGAGGGAGCCAAAAACATTCAGTACTTC. This chain joins TRBV24-1 and TRBJ2-4, with TRBD2 matching over 7 bases. The CDR3 length is 15 residues. Trimming removed 4 bases from V and 0 bases from J; junction bases left unmatched: 2. In germline, CDR1 is KGHDR, CDR2 SFDVKD.

The rearrangement uses TRBV6-2 or TRBV6-3 and TRBJ1-6, with no clear D. The CDR3 is 15 amino acids. V lost 5 bases, J lost 6 bases, and 14 bases lay in between. Germline CDR1 MNHEY, CDR2 SVGEGT. The CDR3 nucleotides are TGTGCCAGCAGTACCCGAGGGAGAACTAATTCACCCCTCCACTTT. Residues: CASSTRGRTNSPLHF.